The 30 T cell receptor beta chains presented below share a single source sample, sequenced in a study of prognosis after radiotherapy for stage I lung cancer. Two-round multiplex PCR amplified TCR beta CDR3 from genomic DNA. Primers specific to each TRBV and TRBJ gene were used in first-round PCR. TCRdb processed the multiplex PCR reads anew with MiXCR; each CDR3 protein has one entry. The sample lists some 56,000 distinct CDR3 sequences, about 30% seen once, with around 6.9% in the top ten. The sample in question was PBMCs, obtained before or after stereotactic body radiation therapy (not recorded which). All receptors come from a donor at least 50 years old with non-small cell lung cancer.

This clonotype was seen repeatedly, ten times or more. The rearrangement links TRBV5-1 to TRBJ2-1; D is unresolved. The V gene's germline CDR1 is SGHRS and CDR2 YFSETQ. The CDR3 runs 16 residues. V gave up 7 bases and J gave up 7 bases, with 24 bases separating them. The CDR3 loop is CASASPSDRLGNEQFF. DNA for the CDR3: TGCGCCAGCGCATCACCCTCGGACCGCCTCGGGAATGAGCAGTTCTTC. The full variable domain, its missing parts supplied by reference TRBV5-1 and TRBJ2-1, is KAGVTQTPRYLIKTRGQQVTLSCSPISGHRSVSWYQQTPGQGLQFLFEYFSETQRNKGNFPGRFSGRQFSNSRSEMNVSTLELGDSALYLCASASPSDRLGNEQFFGPGTRLTVL.

The table lists this clonotype with many counts. This sequence joins TRBV24-1 and TRBJ2-2; D ambiguous. The CDR3 totals 15 residues. Trimming left V 1 base short and J 0 bases short, with 5 bases between. CDR1 KGHDR and CDR2 SFDVKD come from the germline V gene. The CDR3, as DNA: TGTGCCACCAGTGATTTAGATTCGAACACCGGGGAGCTGTTTTTT. Its translation is CATSDLDSNTGELFF.

This clonotype was seen ten or more times. CDR3: CASSSTGPYEQYF. The CDR3 DNA reads TGTGCCAGCAGTTCGACAGGGCCCTACGAGCAGTACTTC. The V and J genes are TRBV6-5 and TRBJ2-7, with TRBD1 matching over 7 bases. The V segment lost 4 bases and the J segment 2 bases; nucleotides outside the gene matches: 2. The CDR3 length is 13 residues. Germline assignment: CDR1 MNHEY and CDR2 SVGAGI.

This clonotype occurred many times. The chain has TRBV6-1 and TRBJ2-1; weak D call: TRBD1 (6 bases). The germline CDR1 and CDR2 sequences are MNHNS and SASEGT. V gave up 6 bases and J gave up 1 base, with 13 bases separating them. The CDR3 length is 15 residues. CDR3 amino acids: CASRSGARSYNEQFF. In DNA form, the CDR3 reads TGTGCCAGCAGGTCAGGGGCCCGGTCCTACAATGAGCAGTTCTTC.

The sample holds many counts of this clonotype. The chain couples TRBV12-3 or TRBV12-4 to TRBJ2-5; D is undetermined. V lost 5 bases, J lost 5 bases, and 12 bases lay in between. The CDR3 is 13 amino acids. The CDR3 protein is CASSLSGAETQYF. The CDR3 DNA reads as TGTGCCAGCAGTCTATCAGGAGCGGAGACCCAGTACTTC.

This clonotype was observed a handful of times. V gene TRBV5-4 combines with J gene TRBJ1-1; 7 bases match TRBD1. This CDR3 has 14 amino acids. V shed 1 base and J 6 bases; nucleotides not matched to a gene: 6. Germline V gene data show CDR1 as SGHNT and CDR2 as YYREEE (reference sequence). CDR3 region: CASSLRGGTAEAFF. CDR3 coding DNA: TGTGCCAGCAGCTTGAGGGGCGGGACAGCTGAAGCTTTCTTT.

This clonotype has a count of ten or more. CDR3 amino acids: CASSPKQGVGVGQYF. CDR3 bases: TGTGCCAGCAGCCCCAAACAGGGGGTGGGGGTCGGGCAGTACTTC. This chain uses TRBV7-2 with TRBJ2-7; TRBD1 matches at 8 bases. V trimming: 5 bases; J trimming: 9 bases; junction bases outside the gene matches: 15. The CDR3 contains 15 residues. CDR1 SGHTA and CDR2 FQGNSA come from the germline V gene.

This clonotype was counted at least ten times. This sequence joins TRBV7-3 and TRBJ2-7; D unclear. V was cut by 2 bases and J by 3 bases, with 8 bases left in between. Germline loops: CDR1 SGHTA, CDR2 FQGTGA. The CDR3 runs to 13 residues. The CDR3 loop is CASSLAQNYEQYF. CDR3 bases: TGTGCCAGCAGCTTAGCCCAGAACTACGAGCAGTACTTC.

This rearrangement joins TRBV20-1 to TRBJ1-1; a weak D match, TRBD1 (6 bases). Trimming shortened V by 5 bases and J by 4 bases, and 14 bases separated the two germline ends. CDR1 is DFQATT, CDR2 SNEGSKA, per germline (reference sequence). The CDR3 spans 13 residues. DNA for the CDR3: TGCAGTGCTGGGGGGGGGCGGATCACTGAAGCTTTCTTT. The encoded protein is CSAGGGRITEAFF.

This clonotype was seen many times. The genes are TRBV9 and TRBJ2-1; TRBD1 agrees at 8 bases. Germline V lookup: CDR1 SGDLS, CDR2 YYNGEE. V lost 4 bases and J lost 6; bases outside the gene matches: 9. CDR3 length equals 15 residues. CDR3 in DNA: TGTGCCAGCAGCTTCATGACAGGGGCAGTCAATGAGCAGTTCTTC. This encodes CASSFMTGAVNEQFF. Complete variable domain (other parts from reference TRBV9 and TRBJ2-1): DSGVTQTPKHLITATGQRVTLRCSPRSGDLSVYWYQQSLDQGLQFLIQYYNGEERAKGNILERFSAQQFPDLHSELNLSSLELGDSALYFCASSFMTGAVNEQFFGPGTRLTVL.

To note about this clonotype: An end of the junction does not agree with germline; a read error may underlie this. In DNA form, the CDR3 reads TGTGCCAGCAGCGACCTGGGCGGGGGGGGTTACGAGCACTACTTC. It codes for CASSDLGGGGYEHYF. The V call is TRBV6-1, the J call TRBJ2-7; 9 nucleotides line up with TRBD2. Per germline, CDR1 MNHNS and CDR2 SASEGT. The CDR3 extends over 15 amino acids.

About this clonotype: A much larger clone differs by one base, so this may be a read error. The CDR3 is CANSQDLRSSTDTQYF. For the CDR3, the DNA is TGCGCCAACAGCCAAGATCTCCGGTCTAGCACAGATACGCAGTATTTT. The gene calls are TRBV4-3 and TRBJ2-3, with D unclear. The length of the CDR3 is 16 residues. The germline V gene has CDR1 LGHNA and CDR2 YSLEER.

The table lists this clonotype with many counts. The V and J genes are TRBV12-3 or TRBV12-4 and TRBJ2-5; D is perhaps TRBD1 (6 bases). V lost 6 bases and J 5 bases, leaving 10 bases between the germline ends. This CDR3 has 12 amino acids. The CDR3 DNA sequence: TGTGCCAGCAGGCGAAGGGGGGAGACCCAGTACTTC. Its protein is CASRRRGETQYF.

As to this clonotype: A junction boundary mismatches the germline segment, possibly from a read error. The chain has TRBV20-1 and TRBJ2-3; possibly TRBD2 for D (6 bases). This CDR3 comprises 12 residues. Germline-derived CDR1 and CDR2 are DFQATT and SNEGSKA (reference sequence). The CDR3 nucleotides read TGCAGTGCTAGAGGGTCGGGAGATGCGCAGTATTTT. Residues: CSARGSGDAQYF.

The rearrangement uses TRBV6-1 and TRBJ2-5; 10 bases are shared with TRBD2. V was pared by 2 bases and J by 10 bases, with 10 bases of the junction left unmatched. There are 15 residues in the CDR3. Germline CDR1 MNHNS, CDR2 SASEGT. DNA for the CDR3: TGTGCCAGCAGTGAATCTATAGCGGGGGGAGAGGACCAGTACTTC. Translation gives CASSESIAGGEDQYF.

This clonotype was recorded at least ten times. One junction end disagrees with the germline gene, perhaps due to a read error. V usage is TRBV7-7 and J usage is TRBJ2-5, with a possible D match to TRBD1 (6 bases). CDR3 size: 13 residues. Germline CDR1 SSHAT, CDR2 FNYEAQ (reference sequence). This CDR3 is CASSLDRSETQYF. The CDR3 region has the DNA TGTGCTAGCAGCTTAGACAGGTCAGAGACCCAGTACTTC.

A remark on this clonotype: A read error may explain this, as a much larger clone is one base away. The chain employs TRBV6-6 and TRBJ1-3; D is undetermined. The length of the CDR3 is 17 residues. Germline CDR1 is MNHNY and CDR2 is SVGAGI (reference sequence). CDR3 sequence: CASTYSTLTSSGNTTYF. CDR3 DNA: TGTGCCAGCACTTACTCGACACTTACGAGCTCTGGAAACACCACATATTTT.

There are many counts of this clonotype. The chain combines TRBV30 with TRBJ1-6; 8 bases line up with TRBD1. Germline V CDR1 and CDR2: GTSNPN, SVGIG (reference sequence). The length of the CDR3 is 14 residues. V trimming: 3 bases; J trimming: 7 bases; junction bases outside the gene matches: 5. The CDR3 reads CAWSWTGTNSPLHF. The DNA for the CDR3 is TGTGCCTGGAGCTGGACAGGGACAAATTCACCCCTCCACTTT. Combining the CDR3 with reference TRBV30 and TRBJ1-6 gives the whole variable domain SQTIHQWPATLVQPVGSPLSLECTVEGTSNPNLYWYRQAAGRGLQLLFYSVGIGQISSEVPQNLSASRPQDRQFILSSKKLLLSDSGFYLCAWSWTGTNSPLHFGNGTRLTVT.

Turning to this clonotype: Mismatch with germline at one junction end may stem from a read error. The rearrangement joins TRBV6-1 to TRBJ1-2; no reliable D call. This CDR3 region has 13 residues. Germline V gene sequence: CDR1 MNHNS, CDR2 SASEGT. CDR3 sequence (DNA): TGTGCCAGCAGTCAAATCCGGACCTATGGCTGCACCTTC. Protein sequence: CASSQIRTYGCTF.

This clonotype was observed at least ten times. The V gene is TRBV20-1, the J gene TRBJ2-7; D is ambiguous. The CDR3 loop spans 14 amino acids. The germline V gene has CDR1 DFQATT and CDR2 SNEGSKA (reference sequence). Trimming stripped 5 bases from V and 3 bases from J, with 17 bases between. The CDR3 DNA reads TGCAGTGCTCAGCCCCCGATCCAAGACTACGAGCAGTACTTC. It is translated as CSAQPPIQDYEQYF.

This clonotype was seen once. A far larger clone is off by one base, so a read error is likely. The chain employs TRBV11-2 and TRBJ2-5; D gene ambiguous. The DNA end is more similar to TRBJ2-1, so the J call may be wrong. CDR1 SGHAT and CDR2 FQNNGV come from the germline V gene. The length of the CDR3 is 14 residues. CDR3 loop: CVSSLMGLVDEQFF. CDR3 DNA sequence: TGTGTCAGCAGCTTGATGGGGTTGGTAGATGAGCAGTTCTTC.

This clonotype was seen repeatedly, ten times or more. The chain joins TRBV11-2 to TRBJ1-4; D ambiguous. V lost 2 bases and J 7 bases, leaving 5 bases between the germline ends. This CDR3 is built from 12 residues. CDR1 and CDR2 from the germline V gene are SGHAT and FQNNGV. The CDR3 nucleotides read TGTGCCAGCAGCTTACTTGGTGAAAAACTGTTTTTT. Amino acids: CASSLLGEKLFF. Full variable domain (remainder filled in from reference TRBV11-2 and TRBJ1-4): EAGVAQSPRYKIIEKRQSVAFWCNPISGHATLYWYQQILGQGPKLLIQFQNNGVVDDSQLPKDRFSAERLKGVDSTLKIQPAKLEDSAVYLCASSLLGEKLFFGSGTQLSVL.

The gene calls are TRBV4-1 and TRBJ2-4; 7 positions agree with TRBD1. The V and J ends lost 0 bases and 2 bases, in that order; junction bases with no gene match: 4. The CDR3 has 16 residues. Germline V gene lookup returns CDR1 MGHRA and CDR2 YSYEKL. The CDR3, as DNA: TGCGCCAGCAGCCAAGACCGAAGGGGGCCCAAAAACATTCAGTACTTC. Protein: CASSQDRRGPKNIQYF.

This clonotype was seen many times. This sequence joins TRBV28 and TRBJ2-7, with D possibly matching TRBD2 (8 bases). There are 15 residues in the CDR3. Deletions cut 10 bases from V and 2 bases from J, with 21 bases between. Germline CDR1 and CDR2: MDHEN and SYDVKM. For the CDR3, the DNA is TGTGCCACTCAGCGGGGGACAGAGATTCCCTACGAGCAGTACTTC. Its protein is CATQRGTEIPYEQYF. Variable domain in full (rest from reference TRBV28 and TRBJ2-7): DVKVTQSSRYLVKRTGEKVFLECVQDMDHENMFWYRQDPGLGLRLIYFSYDVKMKEKGDIPEGYSVSREKKERFSLILESASTNQTSMYLCATQRGTEIPYEQYFGPGTRLTVT.

Ten or more counts support this clonotype. This chain joins TRBV13 and TRBJ2-1; TRBD2 matches at 14 bases. CDR3 length: 19 residues. With 5 bases clipped from V and 0 bases from J, the junction kept 9 bases outside the gene matches. Germline V lookup: CDR1 PRHDT, CDR2 FYEKMQ (reference sequence). CDR3 sequence: CASSDGTSGGSSSYNEQFF. CDR3 nucleotides: TGTGCCAGCAGCGATGGGACTAGCGGGGGTTCTAGCTCCTACAATGAGCAGTTCTTC.

The table lists this clonotype with many counts. V is TRBV6-5 and J is TRBJ1-5; the D is unclear. The CDR3 extends over 14 amino acids. Trimming stripped 2 bases from V and 0 bases from J, with 5 bases between. Looked up from germline, CDR1 is MNHEY and CDR2 is SVGAGI. The CDR3 loop is CASSYGGSNQPQHF. CDR3 in DNA: TGTGCCAGCAGTTACGGCGGTAGCAATCAGCCCCAGCATTTT.

This clonotype was seen at least ten times. V gene TRBV6-1 combines with J gene TRBJ1-6; no clear D gene. The CDR3 is made up of 14 amino acids. V lost 3 bases to trimming and J lost 3 bases, with 6 bases between them. The germline gives CDR1 MNHNS, CDR2 SASEGT. CDR3 residues: CASSETSYNSPLHF. The CDR3 DNA sequence: TGTGCCAGCAGTGAGACTAGCTATAATTCACCCCTCCACTTT.

Ten or more counts support this clonotype. This chain links TRBV7-2 with TRBJ1-2; weak D call: TRBD1 (5 bases). Trimming took off 6 bases at V and 8 bases at J, with 13 bases between the two ends. In germline, CDR1 is SGHTA, CDR2 FQGNSA. The CDR3 totals 12 residues. The CDR3 coding sequence is TGTGCCAGCAGTTCCGACAGAACGGGCTACACCTTC. It is translated as CASSSDRTGYTF.

Worth noting for this clonotype: A much larger clone sits a single nucleotide away, making a read error possible. CDR3 nucleotide sequence: TGCAGCGCCGCAGGGACTAGCGGGGGGTTCGAGCAGTACTTC. It codes for CSAAGTSGGFEQYF. J is TRBJ2-7 and V is TRBV29-1; 15 bases align to TRBD2. This CDR3 comprises 14 residues. J was trimmed by 6 bases and V by 7 bases; bases with no gene match: 7. Germline values: CDR1 SQVTM, CDR2 ANQGSEA.

The table lists this clonotype with many counts. This chain uses TRBV12-3 or TRBV12-4 with TRBJ1-1; TRBD1 might be the D (5 bases). Trimming shortened V by 0 bases and J by 2 bases, and 7 bases separated the two germline ends. The CDR3 contains 14 residues. The CDR3 DNA reads as TGTGCCAGCAGTTTAGCGGGGGGTAACACTGAAGCTTTCTTT. Amino acids: CASSLAGGNTEAFF.